These 12 T cell receptor beta chains were sequenced from one sample in a study of T-cell reconstitution after alpha-beta-depleted transplantation in children. Unique molecular identifiers were built into the TCRbeta library. TCRdb re-analysed the PCR reads in MiXCR, keeping a single row per CDR3 protein. The sample includes under 300,000 distinct CDR3 sequences, around a tenth of them seen just once. Sequenced material: peripheral blood, taken 180 days after TCRalphabeta/CD19-depleted stem cell transplant. These receptor sequences come from a male patient aged 2-15 years who had a stem cell transplant for chronic granulomatous disease, so the T cells may come from the graft donor.

This chain uses TRBV15 with TRBJ2-5; D is uncertain. The V gene lost 4 bases and the J gene lost 4 bases, with 7 bases spanning the gap. There are 12 residues in the CDR3. In germline, CDR1 is LNHNV, CDR2 YYDKDF (reference sequence). The CDR3 reads CATSIDLETQYF. In DNA, the CDR3 is TGTGCCACCAGCATAGATTTAGAGACCCAGTACTTC.

This clonotype was seen ten or more times. The V call is TRBV9, the J call TRBJ2-7; tentative D call: TRBD2 (5 bases). V shed 4 bases and J shed 0 bases, with 11 bases lying between them. CDR3 length: 14 amino acids. CDR1 SGDLS and CDR2 YYNGEE come from the germline V gene. DNA for the CDR3: TGTGCCAGCAGCATCAGGACTGACTCCTACGAGCAGTACTTC. Translating it yields CASSIRTDSYEQYF.

J is TRBJ1-1 and V is TRBV29-1; 7 bases fit TRBD1. Germline V lookup: CDR1 SQVTM, CDR2 ANQGSEA. With 5 bases clipped from V and 1 base from J, the junction kept 4 bases outside the gene matches. This CDR3 contains 13 residues. The CDR3 coding sequence is TGCAGCGTTCCCCGACAGGGGAACACTGAAGCTTTCTTT. Its translation: CSVPRQGNTEAFF.

Many counts were recorded for this clonotype. The chain joins TRBV9 to TRBJ2-2, with TRBD2 matching over 8 bases. This CDR3 has 14 amino acids. The V gene's germline CDR1 is SGDLS and CDR2 YYNGEE. J lost 6 bases, V lost 0 bases, and 1 base had no gene match. The CDR3 loop is CASSVAGGPGELFF. The CDR3 region has the DNA TGTGCCAGCAGCGTAGCGGGAGGGCCCGGGGAGCTGTTTTTT.

This clonotype was found many times. At one end the junction does not follow the germline gene, possibly because of a read error. The rearrangement links TRBV20-1 to TRBJ2-1, with 10 positions matching TRBD2. This CDR3 spans 11 amino acids. Germline CDR1 reads DFQATT; CDR2 reads SNEGSKA (reference sequence). The CDR3 reads CSGPKAGGRVF. In DNA, the CDR3 is TGCAGTGGGCCCAAAGCGGGAGGGCGGGTCTTC.

This sequence joins TRBV18 and TRBJ2-5; D is unclear. The CDR3 runs to 13 residues. CDR1 and CDR2 from the germline V gene are KGHSH and LQKENI. V shed 2 bases and J shed 1 base, with 5 bases lying between them. The CDR3 reads CASSPILQETQYF. DNA of the CDR3: TGTGCCAGCTCACCAATACTCCAAGAGACCCAGTACTTC.

With respect to this clonotype: This may stem from a read error, because a much larger clone lies one nucleotide away. This CDR3 is CASSLFINTQYF. The CDR3 DNA reads as TGTGCCAGCAGCTTATTTATAAATACGCAGTATTTT. The chain is built from TRBV7-9 and TRBJ2-3; D remains unclear. The CDR3 runs 12 residues. The V end was cut by 2 bases, the J end by 7 bases, with 7 bases between. CDR1 SEHNR and CDR2 FQNEAQ come from the germline V gene (reference sequence).

Many counts were recorded for this clonotype. V usage is TRBV20-1 and J usage is TRBJ2-1, with 9 nucleotides matching TRBD2. The germline V gene has CDR1 DFQATT and CDR2 SNEGSKA (reference sequence). With V trimmed by 3 bases and J by 8 bases, 11 bases remained unmatched. CDR3 size: 15 residues. CDR3 bases: TGCAGTGCTAGGTCCATGGGCGGGAGGGCCTATGAGCAGTTCTTC. Its translation is CSARSMGGRAYEQFF.

This clonotype has ten or more counts. The chain uses TRBV12-3 or TRBV12-4 and TRBJ2-3, with D perhaps assigned TRBD1 or TRBD2 (6 bases each). CDR3 size: 15 residues. The ends were cut back, 6 bases at V and 3 bases at J, with 16 bases in the middle. The chain's CDR3 is CASRFRRGTTDTQYF. Here the CDR3 DNA reads TGTGCCAGCAGGTTCCGGAGGGGGACGACAGATACGCAGTATTTT.

At least ten counts were recorded for this clonotype. This chain joins TRBV25-1 and TRBJ2-7, with D perhaps matching TRBD1 (5 bases). Germline-derived CDR1 and CDR2 are MGHDK and SYGVNS. V lost 6 bases and J 6 bases, leaving 24 bases between the germline ends. The CDR3 sequence is 16 residues long. CDR3 region: CASRPNGAQGTSEQYF. CDR3 coding DNA: TGTGCCAGCAGACCAAATGGGGCGCAGGGTACCTCCGAGCAGTACTTC.

Ten or more counts support this clonotype. The chain is built from TRBV9 and TRBJ2-1; possibly TRBD1 for D (6 bases). Trimming shortened V by 2 bases and J by 2 bases, and 23 bases separated the two germline ends. Germline CDR1 reads SGDLS; CDR2 reads YYNGEE. CDR3 length: 19 residues. The CDR3: CASSVGTGTRARPYNEQFF. The CDR3 nucleotides are TGTGCCAGCAGCGTCGGCACAGGGACGAGGGCTAGGCCCTACAATGAGCAGTTCTTC.

This clonotype was recorded a few times. The chain couples TRBV18 to TRBJ1-4, with D uncertain. This CDR3 is built from 15 residues. Trimming cost V 3 bases and J 2 bases, with 10 bases left between them. CDR1 KGHSH and CDR2 LQKENI come from the germline V gene. The chain's CDR3 is CASSPRVETNEKLFF. The CDR3 nucleotides are TGTGCCAGCTCACCGCGAGTTGAGACTAATGAAAAACTGTTTTTT.